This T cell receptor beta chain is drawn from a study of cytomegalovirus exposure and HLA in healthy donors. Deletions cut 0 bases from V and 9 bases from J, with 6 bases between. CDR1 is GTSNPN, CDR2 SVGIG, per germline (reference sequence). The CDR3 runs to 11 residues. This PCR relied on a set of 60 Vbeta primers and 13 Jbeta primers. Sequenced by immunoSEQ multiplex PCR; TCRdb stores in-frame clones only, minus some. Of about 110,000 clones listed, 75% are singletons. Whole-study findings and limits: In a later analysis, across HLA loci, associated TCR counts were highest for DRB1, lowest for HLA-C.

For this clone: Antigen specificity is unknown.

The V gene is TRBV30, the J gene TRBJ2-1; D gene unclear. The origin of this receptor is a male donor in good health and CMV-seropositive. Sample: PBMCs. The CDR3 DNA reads TGTGCCTGGAGTGTACGGTTTGAGCAGTTCTTC. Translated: CAWSVRFEQFF. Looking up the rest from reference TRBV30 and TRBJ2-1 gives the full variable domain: SQTIHQWPATLVQPVGSPLSLECTVEGTSNPNLYWYRQAAGRGLQLLFYSVGIGQISSEVPQNLSASRPQDRQFILSSKKLLLSDSGFYLCAWSVRFEQFFGPGTRLTVL.